Below, one T cell receptor (beta chain) is given with its context. The target antigen is unknown. This sample is drawn from a study of cytomegalovirus exposure and HLA in healthy donors. Study results and caveats: A later analysis reported that several of the most significant clusters appeared to be linked to common viral pathogens, among them Epstein-Barr virus. According to the study, roughly 160 TCR beta chains were cytomegalovirus-associated. A later analysis found most CMV-associated TCR beta chains apparently HLA-restricted.

The V end was cut by 1 base, the J end by 9 bases, with 15 bases between. This CDR3 has 15 residues. Germline V lookup: CDR1 SGHTA, CDR2 FQGNSA. Researchers ran the PCR with 60 Vbeta and 13 Jbeta primers. Data came from immunoSEQ multiplex PCR; TCRdb stores just in-frame clones and leaves some out. The sample lists fewer than 200,000 clones; roughly 80% were seen once. At sampling all donors were nominally healthy, likely with unrecorded immune exposures. Sequenced input: PBMCs. This TCR came from a male donor in good health and CMV-seronegative. V gene TRBV7-2 combines with J gene TRBJ2-2; D unclear. The CDR3 region is CASSLGSSPSRELFF. The CDR3 DNA is TGTGCCAGCAGCTTAGGTTCCTCCCCGAGCCGGGAGCTGTTTTTT.